Listed below are T cell receptor beta chains from one sample, sequenced in a study of T-cell memory formation after mild COVID-19. One entry per CDR3 protein, called by TCRdb with MiXCR from the 5' RACE reads. The data contain more than 150,000 distinct CDR3 sequences, around 10% of them singletons. The sample taken for sequencing was PBMCs or a T cell subset sorted from them (not recorded which). The receptors were sampled from a man younger than 35 who had mild COVID-19 (a few samples of this study predate the infection). Cell type and time point are not known. Both conserved end residues are part of each CDR3. A D gene is named only where the DNA matches it firmly. For some rows the clone size is stated as once, few or many, or as a class when expanded; others skip it.

clone_size	v_call	j_call	d_call	cdr3_aa	cdr3_nt
many	TRBV15	TRBJ1-1	TRBD1	CATSSGTGTGAFF	TGTGCCACCAGCAGTGGGACCGGGACAGGAGCTTTCTTT
few	TRBV20-1	TRBJ2-1	-	CSAPAAGAPYNEQFF	TGCAGTGCCCCAGCGGCGGGGGCCCCCTACAATGAGCAGTTCTTC
many	TRBV7-9	TRBJ1-1	-	CASTVDVTEAFF	TGTGCCAGCACCGTAGACGTCACTGAAGCTTTCTTT
medium-sized	TRBV7-2	TRBJ2-5	-	CASSLRPSRETQYF	TGTGCCAGCAGCTTGAGGCCTAGCCGGGAGACCCAGTACTTC
few	TRBV27	TRBJ2-2	-	CASSSRGVDTGELFF	TGTGCCAGCAGTTCCCGAGGGGTAGACACCGGGGAGCTGTTTTTT
many	TRBV5-1	TRBJ2-7	-	CASSLAATNAYEQYF	TGCGCCAGCAGCTTGGCCGCGACGAATGCCTACGAGCAGTACTTC
few	TRBV2	TRBJ2-3	-	CASSKTSTDTQYF	TGTGCCAGCAGTAAGACTAGCACAGATACGCAGTATTTT
many	TRBV7-3	TRBJ2-2	-	CASRGGGDTGELFF	TGTGCCAGCCGCGGGGGCGGGGACACCGGGGAGCTGTTTTTT
few	TRBV20-1	TRBJ2-7	TRBD2	CSALGLAGEKQYF	TGCAGTGCACTGGGACTAGCGGGGGAGAAGCAGTACTTC
few	TRBV12-5	TRBJ2-3	-	CASGLVQVDTQYF	TGTGCTAGTGGTTTGGTACAGGTAGATACGCAGTATTTT
-	TRBV7-9	TRBJ2-3	-	CASSKDPGHTQYF	TGTGCCAGCAGCAAGGACCCGGGACATACGCAGTATTTT
-	TRBV9	TRBJ2-5	-	CASSVWDDQETQYF	TGTGCCAGCAGCGTTTGGGACGACCAAGAGACCCAGTACTTC
many	TRBV29-1	TRBJ1-1	-	CSVGTETQNTEAFF	TGCAGCGTCGGGACCGAAACGCAGAACACTGAAGCTTTCTTT
few	TRBV12-3/TRBV12-4	TRBJ1-1	TRBD1	CASRRWGQGLTEAFF	TGTGCCAGCAGGCGATGGGGACAGGGGCTAACTGAAGCTTTCTTT
-	TRBV7-2	TRBJ1-6	-	CASSLVVSPRSPLHF	TGTGCCAGCAGCTTAGTGGTCTCCCCCAGGTCACCCCTCCACTTT
-	TRBV3-1	TRBJ2-7	-	CASSRASAETTYEQYF	TGTGCCAGCAGCCGGGCCTCCGCCGAGACAACCTACGAGCAGTACTTC
many	TRBV20-1	TRBJ2-6	-	CSARVSGSGANVLTF	TGCAGTGCTAGAGTTTCCGGGTCTGGGGCCAACGTCCTGACTTTC
few	TRBV3-1	TRBJ1-2	-	CASSQPLRGSSYGYTF	TGTGCCAGCAGTCAGCCTCTCAGGGGTTCCTCGTATGGCTACACCTTC
few	TRBV28	TRBJ1-1	-	CATSPNSATEAFF	TGTGCCACCAGCCCAAACTCAGCCACTGAAGCTTTCTTT
-	TRBV6-5	TRBJ2-6	-	CASSYVSGANVLTF	TGTGCCAGCAGTTACGTATCTGGGGCCAACGTCCTGACTTTC
many	TRBV7-8	TRBJ2-3	TRBD2	CASVLAGLDTQYF	TGTGCCAGCGTGTTAGCGGGGCTAGATACGCAGTATTTT
-	TRBV10-3	TRBJ2-6	-	CAISGGGGTSGANVLTF	TGTGCCATCAGTGGTGGAGGGGGGACATCTGGGGCCAACGTCCTGACTTTC
-	TRBV20-1	TRBJ2-3	-	CSARGRRGAGDTQYF	TGCAGTGCTAGGGGTCGTCGGGGGGCCGGGGATACGCAGTATTTT
few	TRBV24-1	TRBJ1-2	TRBD1	CATSDTRTGQDGYTF	TGTGCCACCAGTGACACTCGGACAGGCCAGGATGGCTACACCTTC
many	TRBV18	TRBJ1-5	-	CASSPDSFSNQPQHF	TGTGCCAGCTCACCGGACAGTTTTAGCAATCAGCCCCAGCATTTT
few	TRBV9	TRBJ1-6	TRBD1	CASSHDRGSSYNSPLHF	TGTGCCAGCAGCCATGACAGGGGTAGCTCCTATAATTCACCCCTCCACTTT
-	TRBV11-2	TRBJ2-3	TRBD2	CASSRTSAADTQYF	TGTGCCAGCAGCCGCACTAGCGCCGCAGATACGCAGTATTTT
-	TRBV12-3/TRBV12-4	TRBJ2-6	-	CASSRSYRDWSSGANVLTF	TGTGCCAGCAGCCGCTCCTACCGGGACTGGAGCTCTGGGGCCAACGTCCTGACTTTC
-	TRBV29-1	TRBJ2-2	TRBD1	CSAGGQVLTGELFF	TGCAGCGCCGGGGGACAGGTATTAACCGGGGAGCTGTTTTTT
few	TRBV2	TRBJ2-3	TRBD2	CASIREAGAQYF	TGTGCCAGCATTCGAGAAGCGGGGGCGCAGTATTTT
few	TRBV24-1	TRBJ1-1	-	CATSDPNTEAFF	TGTGCCACCAGTGACCCGAACACTGAAGCTTTCTTT
-	TRBV24-1	TRBJ2-1	-	CATSESGLPNEQFF	TGTGCCACCAGTGAATCGGGACTCCCCAATGAGCAGTTCTTC
-	TRBV20-1	TRBJ1-4	-	CSAPAPGQGKLFF	TGCAGTGCCCCGGCTCCGGGCCAAGGCAAACTGTTTTTT
-	TRBV11-2	TRBJ1-1	TRBD1	CASSARDSHTEAFF	TGTGCCAGCAGCGCCCGGGACAGCCACACTGAAGCTTTCTTT
few	TRBV28	TRBJ2-2	-	CASSLPDRNTGELFF	TGTGCCAGCAGTTTACCGGACAGAAACACCGGGGAGCTGTTTTTT
-	TRBV9	TRBJ2-1	-	CASSVASARDNEQFF	TGTGCCAGCAGCGTAGCTTCCGCCCGGGACAATGAGCAGTTCTTC
-	TRBV5-1	TRBJ2-1	TRBD2	CASTLGTSGEPNEQFF	TGCGCCAGCACTCTGGGGACTAGCGGGGAGCCCAATGAGCAGTTCTTC
-	TRBV12-3/TRBV12-4	TRBJ1-1	-	CASSLGGRIAEAFF	TGTGCCAGCAGTTTGGGTGGTCGTATCGCTGAAGCTTTCTTT
-	TRBV10-3	TRBJ2-5	TRBD2	CAISELAGGVIPETQYF	TGTGCCATCAGTGAACTAGCGGGGGGGGTTATCCCAGAGACCCAGTACTTC
many	TRBV12-3/TRBV12-4	TRBJ1-5	-	CASSPDYDQPQHF	TGTGCCAGCAGTCCTGATTACGATCAGCCCCAGCATTTT
-	TRBV3-1	TRBJ2-1	-	CASSQANEQFF	TGTGCCAGCAGCCAAGCGAATGAGCAGTTCTTC
many	TRBV7-2	TRBJ1-2	TRBD1	CASSKFGTGYYGYTF	TGTGCCAGCAGCAAGTTCGGGACAGGGTACTATGGCTACACCTTC
-	TRBV6-6	TRBJ1-2	-	CASSYDGSGYTF	TGTGCCAGCAGTTACGACGGTTCGGGCTACACCTTC
few	TRBV5-1	TRBJ2-7	-	CASSSQTYEQYF	TGCGCCAGCAGCTCCCAAACCTACGAGCAGTACTTC
few	TRBV10-3	TRBJ2-5	TRBD2	CAIRETSGGKETQYF	TGTGCCATCAGGGAGACTAGCGGGGGGAAAGAGACCCAGTACTTC
-	TRBV6-6	TRBJ1-5	TRBD1	CASSYSDRVDGQPQHF	TGTGCCAGCAGTTACTCGGACAGGGTGGACGGTCAGCCCCAGCATTTT
few	TRBV4-3	TRBJ1-5	TRBD1	CASSQDHRGGAGQPQHF	TGCGCCAGCAGCCAAGATCACAGGGGAGGGGCGGGTCAGCCCCAGCATTTT
few	TRBV7-9	TRBJ1-5	-	CASSMGRYQPQHF	TGTGCCAGCAGCATGGGACGGTATCAGCCCCAGCATTTT
-	TRBV11-2	TRBJ1-1	-	CASSSADRGRPLNTEAFF	TGTGCCAGCAGCTCTGCAGATAGGGGACGACCATTGAACACTGAAGCTTTCTTT
-	TRBV5-6	TRBJ2-1	-	CASSLGSGSNEQFF	TGTGCCAGCAGCTTGGGCTCAGGCTCCAATGAGCAGTTCTTC
-	TRBV20-1	TRBJ2-5	-	CSARDGLLQETQYF	TGCAGTGCACGGGACGGACTACTCCAAGAGACCCAGTACTTC
-	TRBV12-5	TRBJ2-3	TRBD2	CASGPLAGEGTDTQYF	TGTGCTAGTGGTCCGTTAGCGGGAGAGGGCACAGATACGCAGTATTTT
many	TRBV20-1	TRBJ2-2	TRBD2	CSAPSLAGLPGELFF	TGCAGTGCTCCCTCACTAGCGGGGCTACCCGGGGAGCTGTTTTTT
few	TRBV6-6	TRBJ2-3	-	CASRRATDTQYF	TGTGCCAGCAGGAGGGCCACAGATACGCAGTATTTT